Here is one T cell receptor (beta chain) with its context. This sample was taken from a study of blood T cell repertoires in COVID-19. About the study: Samples taken during acute and convalescent COVID-19 were collected in the United States, Italy and Spain. The cDNA or gDNA used as material had been derived from T cells, B-cell-depleted T cells, or PBMCs.

The CDR3 extends over 15 amino acids. J gave up 5 bases and V 0 bases, and 7 bases lay outside the gene matches. The germline gives CDR1 SGDLS, CDR2 YYNGEE. In the source study's methods: Reference gene primers were amplified, and this amplification served to estimate nucleated cell counts. This table comes from immunoSEQ multiplex PCR, and its TCRdb copy is limited to in-frame clones, with some not included. That table gives V, J and clone size, and the DNA gave D and trimming. The sample records 89,000 or so clones, about 85% being singletons. This chain links TRBV9 with TRBJ1-1, with TRBD1 matching 7 bases. Sequences were obtained from peripheral blood. The sequence came from a human donor in a cohort sampled during active COVID-19. The CDR3 protein is CASSVEGAPRTEAFF. In DNA, the CDR3 is TGTGCCAGCAGCGTAGAGGGGGCACCGAGGACTGAAGCTTTCTTT.